The clone carrying this T cell receptor (beta chain) has a handful of counts. The CDR3 runs 16 residues. Trimming shortened V by 5 bases and J by 3 bases, and 18 bases separated the two germline ends. Germline CDR1 reads SGHTA; CDR2 reads FQGNSA. The data originate from a study of blood T cells in healthy people across ages. Each sample provided at least 6 micrograms of extracted total RNA. A second PCR of roughly 7 to 11 cycles used a sample-barcoded 5' primer and a J-beta primer mix. TCRdb re-analysed the 5' RACE reads in MiXCR, keeping a single row per CDR3 protein. The sample yields 1.5 million to 2 million distinct CDR3 sequences, roughly 50% seen once.

Sequences were obtained from blood. The sequence was collected from a woman in her thirties or forties in good health. The chain has TRBV7-2 and TRBJ2-3; a weak D match, TRBD1 (6 bases). CDR3 DNA sequence: TGTGCCAGCAGCAAAAGATCGGCAGGGGTGACAGATACGCAGTATTTT. Translated: CASSKRSAGVTDTQYF.